This passage covers 20 T cell receptor beta chains from one sample sequenced in a study of T cell clonality in common variable immunodeficiency. Only in-frame clones appear in the TCRdb table, and some are missing; sequencing was by immunoSEQ multiplex PCR. The sample is made up of 25,000 to 35,000 clones, none counted only once. What was sequenced was peripheral blood mononuclear cells. The receptor set was obtained from a person aged 18-70 years in good health.

This clone was observed many times. The DNA ends 3 residues before the CDR3 does, and the rest of the CDR3 is filled in from the germline J gene. The chain combines TRBV29-1 with TRBJ2-3, with D perhaps matching TRBD1 (6 bases). V shed 3 bases and J shed 3 bases, with 7 bases lying between them. CDR1 is SQVTM, CDR2 ANQGSEA, per germline. CDR3 length: 12 residues. CDR3 amino acids: CSVDTGTDTQYF. The CDR3 bases that were read are TGCAGCGTTGATACAGGGACAGATACG.

This clone was counted ten times or more. The CDR3 extends 3 residues past the end of the read, so its final part is completed from the germline J gene. The V gene is TRBV7-9, the J gene TRBJ2-1, with 12 nucleotides matching TRBD1. In germline, CDR1 is SEHNR, CDR2 FQNEAQ (reference sequence). Trimming at V came to 4 bases and at J to 9 bases, leaving 7 bases not matched to a gene. This CDR3 has 15 amino acids. The CDR3 DNA, read in part, is TGTGCCAGCAGCTCCCCGGGACAGGGGGCCCTTGAG. This gives the protein CASSSPGQGALE. The complete CDR3 sequence is CASSSPGQGALEQFF.

This clone was counted at least ten times. The CDR3 end lies 3 residues beyond the end of the read and is filled in from the germline J gene. V usage is TRBV5-1 and J usage is TRBJ2-7; 8 bases are shared with TRBD2. The trim removed 5 bases at V and 3 bases at J, leaving 7 bases unmatched. Germline CDR1 is SGHRS and CDR2 is YFSETQ. The CDR3 sequence is 14 residues long. Partial CDR3 DNA: TGCGCCAGCAGTAAGGGACTAGAACGCTACGAG. Its protein is CASSKGLERYE. The full CDR3 sequence reads CASSKGLERYEQYF.

This clone was seen repeatedly, ten times or more. The read stops 3 residues short of the end of the CDR3; the missing end is completed from the germline J gene. V usage is TRBV7-9 and J usage is TRBJ1-2; D might be TRBD1 (5 bases). Germline assignment: CDR1 SEHNR and CDR2 FQNEAQ (reference sequence). This CDR3 comprises 14 residues. This CDR3 is CASSLGGRYDGYTF. The part of the CDR3 DNA that was read is TGTGCCAGCAGCTTAGGGGGCCGGTACGACGGC.

This clone showed up many times. Read data end 3 residues before the CDR3 end; the end is taken from the germline J gene. The chain uses TRBV5-1 and TRBJ1-5; 7 bases are shared with TRBD1. From germline, CDR1 is SGHRS and CDR2 YFSETQ. Trimming cost V 0 bases and J 4 bases; bases outside gene matches: 4. The CDR3 is 15 residues long. The chain's CDR3 is CASSLATGQNQPQHF. The CDR3 bases that were read are TGCGCCAGCAGCTTGGCGACAGGGCAGAATCAGCCC.

This clone was observed many times. The CDR3 end lies 3 residues beyond the end of the read and is filled in from the germline J gene. This chain joins TRBV5-4 and TRBJ1-2; the D is unclear. Looked up from germline, CDR1 is SGHNT and CDR2 is YYREEE (reference sequence). This CDR3 spans 13 amino acids. Trimming pared 0 bases from V and 5 bases from J, leaving 8 bases between. CDR3 amino acids: CASSLGRVYGYTF. The sequenced CDR3 bases are TGTGCCAGCAGCTTGGGTAGGGTGTATGGC. The full variable domain, rest sourced from reference TRBV5-4 and TRBJ1-2, is ETGVTQSPTHLIKTRGQQVTLRCSSQSGHNTVSWYQQALGQGPQFIFQYYREEENGRGNFPPRFSGLQFPNYSSELNVNALELDDSALYLCASSLGRVYGYTFGSGTRLTVV.

This clone was recorded at least ten times. The CDR3 end is not reached by the read, which stops 3 residues before it; the germline J gene fills it in. This chain joins TRBV7-9 and TRBJ2-1; 12 bases align to TRBD1. From germline, CDR1 is SEHNR and CDR2 FQNEAQ (reference sequence). The V segment lost 4 bases and the J segment 9 bases; nucleotides outside the gene matches: 7. CDR3 length: 15 amino acids. The DNA read from the CDR3 is TGTGCCAGCAGCTCTATGGGACAGGGGGCGCGTGAG. As protein: CASSSMGQGARE. The whole CDR3 protein reads CASSSMGQGAREQFF.

This clone has only a few counts. The DNA ends 3 residues before the CDR3 does, and the rest of the CDR3 is filled in from the germline J gene. The gene calls are TRBV30 and TRBJ2-1, with 7 bases aligning to TRBD2. The CDR3 is made up of 14 amino acids. The V gene's germline CDR1 is GTSNPN and CDR2 SVGIG (reference sequence). J lost 3 bases, V lost 4 bases, and 6 bases had no gene match. CDR3 DNA (partial): TGTGCCTGGAAATCGGGACTACGCTACAATGAG. This sequence encodes CAWKSGLRYNE. The entire CDR3 reads CAWKSGLRYNEQFF. Drawing the rest from reference TRBV30 and TRBJ2-1, the complete variable domain is SQTIHQWPATLVQPVGSPLSLECTVEGTSNPNLYWYRQAAGRGLQLLFYSVGIGQISSEVPQNLSASRPQDRQFILSSKKLLLSDSGFYLCAWKSGLRYNEQFFGPGTRLTVL.

This clone came up many times. The read ends 3 residues before the CDR3 terminus; that terminus is restored from the germline J gene. This chain joins TRBV5-1 and TRBJ1-2, with 7 bases lining up with TRBD1. The CDR3 has 13 amino acids. Trimming took 5 bases from V and 4 from J; bases not matched to a gene: 5. Germline values: CDR1 SGHRS, CDR2 YFSETQ. CDR3 DNA (partial): TGCGCCAGCAGTTCTGACAGGGTCTATGGC. Translation gives CASSSDRVYG. The CDR3 as a whole reads CASSSDRVYGYTF.

This clone showed up many times. The read ends 3 residues before the CDR3 terminus; that terminus is restored from the germline J gene. The chain links TRBV6-2 or TRBV6-3 to TRBJ1-2; 7 bases agree with TRBD1. This CDR3 is 13 amino acids long. The germline gives CDR1 MNHEY, CDR2 SVGEGT. V shed 6 bases and J 4 bases; nucleotides not matched to a gene: 5. CDR3 sequence: CASREGTVYGYTF. The DNA read from the CDR3 is TGTGCCAGCAGAGAGGGGACAGTCTATGGC.

Partial CDR3 DNA: TGTGCCAGCAGCTATTCAAACACC. This codes for CASSYSNT. The full CDR3 protein is CASSYSNTIYF. The rearrangement links TRBV2 to TRBJ1-3; D ambiguous. The CDR3 end lies 3 residues beyond the end of the read and is filled in from the germline J gene. The germline CDR1 and CDR2 sequences are SNHLY and FYNNEI. This CDR3 contains 11 residues. The V and J ends lost 6 bases and 6 bases respectively, with 6 bases between them.

This clone was seen at least ten times. With the read ending 3 residues before the CDR3 end, the germline J gene is used to fill in that end. The J gene is TRBJ2-5, the V gene TRBV5-1, with 7 bases aligning to TRBD1. The CDR3 is 14 amino acids. The germline CDR1 and CDR2 sequences are SGHRS and YFSETQ. V was clipped by 4 bases and J by 4 bases; unmatched bases: 7. The CDR3: CASSPTGVGETQYF. The CDR3 DNA, read in part, is TGCGCCAGCAGCCCTACAGGGGTCGGAGAGACC.

Ten or more counts support this clone. The CDR3 extends 3 residues past the end of the read, so its final part is completed from the germline J gene. This CDR3 is also generated by other DNA sequences in the sample. The rearrangement uses TRBV7-3 and TRBJ2-7; possible D gene TRBD1, 6 bases. CDR1 and CDR2 from the germline V gene are SGHTA and FQGTGA. The CDR3 contains 13 residues. V dropped 2 bases and J dropped 4 bases, with 9 bases sitting between them. The CDR3 loop is CASSLSGDYEQYF. The sequenced part of the CDR3 DNA is TGTGCCAGCAGCTTATCAGGGGATTACGAG.

This clone appeared many times. The DNA ends 3 residues before the CDR3 does, and the rest of the CDR3 is filled in from the germline J gene. This chain links TRBV7-3 with TRBJ1-2; tentative D call: TRBD1 (6 bases). Trimming shortened V by 4 bases and J by 4 bases, and 13 bases separated the two germline ends. Per the germline V gene, CDR1 is SGHTA and CDR2 is FQGTGA. The CDR3 extends over 14 amino acids. The CDR3 DNA, read in part, is TGTGCCAGCAGCTGGGGGGGCCCCAGCTATGGC. The encoded protein is CASSWGGPSYG. The whole CDR3 sequence is CASSWGGPSYGYTF.

This clone occurred many times. The read finishes 3 residues shy of the CDR3 end, and the germline J gene is used to complete it. This chain links TRBV6-2 or TRBV6-3 with TRBJ2-5, with 10 bases fitting TRBD2. CDR1 is MNHEY and CDR2 is SVGEGT in the germline V gene. V gave up 6 bases and J gave up 0 bases; unmatched junction bases: 4. This CDR3 has 15 amino acids. The chain's CDR3 is CASRPTSGYQETQYF. The sequenced part of the CDR3 DNA is TGTGCCAGCAGGCCGACTAGCGGGTACCAAGAGACC.

This clone was counted ten times or more. The read is 3 residues too short to cover the CDR3 end, so that end is filled in from the germline J gene. The rearrangement uses TRBV20-1 and TRBJ2-3, with D hard to call. The germline V gene encodes CDR1 DFQATT and CDR2 SNEGSKA (reference sequence). V was pared by 6 bases and J by 4 bases, with 14 bases between. CDR3 length equals 13 residues. This CDR3 reads CSAGHLDSDTQYF. CDR3 DNA, as far as it was read: TGCAGTGCGGGCCACCTCGATTCAGATACG.

Ten or more counts support this clone. The read gets to within 3 residues of the CDR3 end, and the germline J gene fills in the rest. The chain links TRBV6-2 or TRBV6-3 to TRBJ2-5; 9 bases are shared with TRBD1. CDR1 and CDR2 from the germline V gene are MNHEY and SVGEGT. CDR3 length: 15 amino acids. The V and J ends lost 4 bases and 4 bases, in that order; junction bases with no gene match: 7. The CDR3 loop reads CASSFRTGEGETQYF. Incomplete CDR3 DNA: TGTGCCAGCAGTTTTCGGACAGGGGAGGGAGAGACC.

This clone has at least ten counts. The part of the CDR3 DNA that was read is TGTGCCAGTAGTGCCCGGGACAGCAACTCCTACGAG. Its protein product is CASSARDSNSYE. The CDR3 reads in full as CASSARDSNSYEQYF. The V call is TRBV19, the J call TRBJ2-7; TRBD1 aligns across 7 bases. The read ends 3 residues before the CDR3 terminus; that terminus is restored from the germline J gene. CDR3 length: 15 residues. With 5 bases clipped from V and 0 bases from J, the junction kept 7 bases outside the gene matches. Germline lookup yields CDR1 LNHDA and CDR2 SQIVND (reference sequence).

This clone was found many times. Sequencing ends 3 residues short of the CDR3 end; the germline J gene provides the rest. This rearrangement joins TRBV29-1 to TRBJ1-1, with 12 bases that match TRBD1. Trimming at V came to 8 bases and at J to 5 bases, leaving 9 bases not matched to a gene. The CDR3 covers 14 residues. The germline gives CDR1 SQVTM, CDR2 ANQGSEA. Incomplete CDR3 DNA: TGCAGCTTAAGGGGGACAGGGGGCTGGACTGAA. Amino acids: CSLRGTGGWTE. The entire CDR3 sequence reads CSLRGTGGWTEAFF.

This clone was found a few times. The read finishes 3 residues shy of the CDR3 end, and the germline J gene is used to complete it. V usage is TRBV25-1 and J usage is TRBJ1-2; TRBD1 agrees at 8 bases. CDR3 length equals 17 residues. Germline V CDR1 and CDR2: MGHDK, SYGVNS. J lost 4 bases, V lost 4 bases, and 14 bases had no gene match. CDR3 sequence: CASSGSDRARRTYGYTF. The DNA read from the CDR3 is TGTGCCAGCAGTGGTTCGGACAGGGCACGTCGTACCTATGGC.